This entry lists 25 T cell receptor beta chains sequenced from one sample in a study of blood T cell repertoires in COVID-19. Sequenced by immunoSEQ multiplex PCR; TCRdb stores in-frame clones only, minus some. The table records 130,000 to 150,000 clones, under 90% of them present only once. Sequencing was carried out using peripheral blood. Receptors were obtained from a human donor in a cohort sampled during active COVID-19.

J is TRBJ1-1 and V is TRBV5-4; TRBD1 matches 9 bases. The CDR3 totals 17 residues. V dropped 4 bases and J dropped 5; count of bases not matched to a gene: 15. The germline V gene encodes CDR1 SGHNT and CDR2 YYREEE (reference sequence). CDR3 region: CASSATFSGTGMTEAFF. The DNA for the CDR3 is TGTGCCAGCAGCGCGACATTCTCCGGGACAGGGATGACTGAAGCTTTCTTT.

V and J are TRBV3-1 (or the pseudogene TRBV3-2) and TRBJ1-5; no firm D call. Germline loops: CDR1 LGHDT, CDR2 YNNKEL (reference sequence). This CDR3 is 12 amino acids long. Trimming took 3 bases from V and 11 from J, leaving 11 bases between them. CDR3 DNA sequence: TGTGCCAGCAGCCAGTCGGCGGGAGCCCAGCATTTT. This gives the protein CASSQSAGAQHF.

V gene TRBV4-1 combines with J gene TRBJ2-5; 8 bases match TRBD2. CDR1 is MGHRA, CDR2 YSYEKL, per germline. This CDR3 has 16 residues. Trimming took 1 base from V and 3 from J; bases not matched to a gene: 7. For the CDR3, the DNA is TGCGCCAGCAGCCAAGCGGGCGGGGGGATTGAAGAGACCCAGTACTTC. The encoded protein is CASSQAGGGIEETQYF.

The rearrangement uses TRBV19 and TRBJ1-5; D not certain. The V and J ends lost 6 bases and 5 bases respectively, with 11 bases between them. Germline V CDR1 and CDR2: LNHDA, SQIVND (reference sequence). This CDR3 has 13 amino acids. CDR3 sequence (DNA): TGTGCCAGTAGAGTTGGAGTTTATCAGCCCCAGCATTTT. It codes for CASRVGVYQPQHF.

The rearrangement links TRBV12-3 or TRBV12-4 to TRBJ1-5; D ambiguous. Trimming shortened V by 6 bases and J by 9 bases, and 12 bases separated the two germline ends. The CDR3 runs to 12 residues. CDR3 coding DNA: TGTGCCAGCAGCTACCCTGAGGGGCCCCAGCATTTT. This sequence encodes CASSYPEGPQHF.

The chain carries TRBV6-5 and TRBJ1-5; D might be TRBD1 (6 bases). Germline loops: CDR1 MNHEY, CDR2 SVGAGI. The CDR3 runs to 15 residues. V was cut by 8 bases and J by 2 bases, with 16 bases left in between. The chain's CDR3 is CASQTGMGRNQPQHF. CDR3 sequence (DNA): TGTGCCAGCCAAACAGGGATGGGTCGCAATCAGCCCCAGCATTTT.

This rearrangement joins TRBV7-6 to TRBJ2-5; possibly TRBD1 for D (5 bases). Germline V gene lookup returns CDR1 SGHVS and CDR2 FNYEAQ. V lost 5 bases, J lost 0 bases, and 22 bases lay in between. CDR3 length: 18 amino acids. CDR3 region: CASSPRYGAGKYQETQYF. The CDR3 nucleotides are TGTGCCAGCAGCCCACGTTATGGGGCAGGGAAATACCAAGAGACCCAGTACTTC.

The CDR3 protein is CASSRVGDTEAFF. Written as DNA, the CDR3 is TGCGCCAGCAGCCGAGTAGGGGACACTGAAGCTTTCTTT. V and J are TRBV4-3 and TRBJ1-1; D is possibly TRBD1 (5 bases). V lost 4 bases, J lost 3 bases, and 9 bases lay in between. Germline lookup yields CDR1 LGHNA and CDR2 YSLEER. The CDR3 has 13 residues.

The rearrangement joins TRBV19 to TRBJ1-1, with D tentatively TRBD1 (5 bases). This CDR3 is built from 16 residues. Per germline, CDR1 LNHDA and CDR2 SQIVND (reference sequence). The ends were cut back, 0 bases at V and 1 base at J, with 12 bases in the middle. Here the CDR3 reads CASSIDGARANTEAFF. CDR3 nucleotides: TGTGCCAGTAGTATAGATGGGGCTAGGGCGAACACTGAAGCTTTCTTT.

V and J are TRBV19 and TRBJ2-5, with 9 positions matching TRBD2. The J segment lost 1 base and the V segment lost 7 bases, leaving 4 bases of the junction unmatched. CDR3 length equals 14 residues. The germline V gene has CDR1 LNHDA and CDR2 SQIVND (reference sequence). CDR3 nucleotides: TGTGCCAGTAACAGCGGGGGGCTCCAAGAGACCCAGTACTTC. Amino acids: CASNSGGLQETQYF.

This clone has just one count. The CDR3 reads CASSLASAGRAEAFF. CDR3 in DNA: TGTGCCAGCAGTTTAGCGTCAGCGGGCAGGGCGGAAGCTTTCTTT. The chain joins TRBV27 to TRBJ1-1; a possible D gene is TRBD1 (5 bases). Germline V CDR1 and CDR2: MNHEY, SMNVEV (reference sequence). V was cut by 2 bases and J by 8 bases, with 18 bases left in between. This CDR3 is 15 amino acids long.

The chain recombines TRBV4-3 with TRBJ2-5, with D perhaps TRBD1 (6 bases). Trimming took off 4 bases at V and 5 bases at J, with 14 bases between the two ends. Germline V gene lookup returns CDR1 LGHNA and CDR2 YSLEER. This CDR3 has 14 residues. The chain's CDR3 is CASSLRTGHETQYF. CDR3 nucleotides: TGCGCCAGCAGCCTAAGGACGGGACATGAGACCCAGTACTTC.

The V call is TRBV11-3, the J call TRBJ1-6; D is ambiguous. The germline gives CDR1 SGHNT, CDR2 YENEEA. Trimming removed 6 bases from V and 10 bases from J, with 10 bases in between. The CDR3 extends over 12 amino acids. The CDR3 coding sequence is TGTGCCAGCAGGGGTCGGGGATCACCCCTCCACTTT. This gives the protein CASRGRGSPLHF.

J is TRBJ2-2 and V is TRBV19; 8 positions agree with TRBD1. V was clipped by 6 bases and J by 4 bases; unmatched bases: 7. The CDR3 extends over 15 amino acids. CDR1 and CDR2 from the germline V gene are LNHDA and SQIVND (reference sequence). Here the CDR3 reads CASRDGTGLTGELFF. The CDR3 DNA reads as TGTGCCAGTAGAGACGGGACAGGACTCACCGGGGAGCTGTTTTTT. The complete variable domain, with remaining parts taken from reference TRBV19 and TRBJ2-2, reads DGGITQSPKYLFRKEGQNVTLSCEQNLNHDAMYWYRQDPGQGLRLIYYSQIVNDFQKGDIAEGYSVSREKKESFPLTVTSAQKNPTAFYLCASRDGTGLTGELFFGEGSRLTVL.

The chain links TRBV4-1 to TRBJ1-5, with TRBD1 identical over 7 bases. CDR1 and CDR2 from the germline V gene are MGHRA and YSYEKL. V shed 0 bases and J 0 bases; nucleotides not matched to a gene: 8. The CDR3 is made up of 18 amino acids. CDR3 loop: CASSQDGRQGYSNQPQHF. CDR3 sequence (DNA): TGCGCCAGCAGCCAAGATGGCCGACAGGGATATAGCAATCAGCCCCAGCATTTT.

This clone has a single count. The rearrangement joins TRBV7-2 to TRBJ2-1; 13 bases match TRBD2. Germline V gene lookup returns CDR1 SGHTA and CDR2 FQGNSA. This CDR3 spans 14 amino acids. V lost 5 bases, J lost 10 bases, and 5 bases stayed unmatched. CDR3: CASSTPGLAGEQFF. CDR3 coding DNA: TGTGCCAGCAGCACCCCGGGACTAGCGGGGGAGCAGTTCTTC.

This clone is a singleton in its sample. The chain employs TRBV14 and TRBJ2-5, with 10 bases matching TRBD2. This CDR3 has 17 residues. Germline CDR1 and CDR2: SGHDN and FVKESK. With 0 bases clipped from V and 1 base from J, the junction kept 5 bases outside the gene matches. In DNA form, the CDR3 reads TGTGCCAGCAGCCAAGACCATGGGACTAGCGTCCAAGAGACCCAGTACTTC. Protein sequence: CASSQDHGTSVQETQYF.

The chain carries TRBV11-3 and TRBJ2-2; D perhaps matches TRBD1 (6 bases). Germline V gives CDR1 SGHNT, CDR2 YENEEA. V shed 5 bases and J shed 2 bases, with 18 bases lying between them. The CDR3 is 17 amino acids. CDR3 DNA sequence: TGTGCCAGCAGCCCCGACAGGCTTAGGGCAAACACCGGGGAGCTGTTTTTT. It translates to CASSPDRLRANTGELFF.

This chain connects TRBV7-2 to TRBJ2-5; 9 bases are a match to TRBD1. V was pared by 5 bases and J by 2 bases, with 9 bases of the junction left unmatched. This CDR3 comprises 16 residues. Germline V gene data show CDR1 as SGHTA and CDR2 as FQGNSA. The CDR3 sequence is CASSRSGTGWQETQYF. Here the CDR3 DNA reads TGTGCCAGCAGCAGATCCGGGACAGGGTGGCAAGAGACCCAGTACTTC.

This clone was detected only once. The rearrangement links TRBV6-2 or TRBV6-3 to TRBJ1-1; TRBD1 matches at 10 bases. CDR3 length equals 17 residues. J was trimmed by 4 bases and V by 2 bases; bases with no gene match: 10. The germline CDR1 and CDR2 sequences are MNHEY and SVGEGT. The CDR3 reads CASSYPGRGQGITEAFF. Here the CDR3 DNA reads TGTGCCAGCAGTTACCCTGGGCGGGGACAGGGGATCACTGAAGCTTTCTTT.

The chain's CDR3 is CASKGTGGRSPLHF. The CDR3 coding sequence is TGTGCCAGTAAGGGAACGGGGGGCCGATCACCCCTCCACTTT. V gene TRBV19 combines with J gene TRBJ1-6; tentatively, D is TRBD1 (6 bases). CDR3 length: 14 residues. The V gene's germline CDR1 is LNHDA and CDR2 SQIVND (reference sequence). Trimming shortened V by 7 bases and J by 10 bases, and 17 bases separated the two germline ends.

In nucleotides, the CDR3 is TGTGCCAGCAGCCCGGGAGTTGTGTCCTACGAGCAGTACTTC. It encodes CASSPGVVSYEQYF. V is TRBV7-2 and J is TRBJ2-7; TRBD2 is a possible D gene (6 bases). Germline CDR1 reads SGHTA; CDR2 reads FQGNSA. The CDR3 has 14 residues. V lost 5 bases to trimming and J lost 1 base, with 12 bases between them.

The chain carries TRBV23-1 and TRBJ2-6, with 7 bases lining up with TRBD1. TRBV23-1 carries the ORF label, with uncertain function. The CDR3 sequence is 17 residues long. J lost 4 bases, V lost 0 bases, and 6 bases had no gene match. The CDR3 loop reads CASSQSRTGFGANVLTF. CDR3 bases: TGCGCCAGCAGTCAATCGAGGACAGGCTTCGGGGCCAACGTCCTGACTTTC.

A remark on this clone: This may arise from a read error, as a much more abundant clone is one base away. The V and J genes are TRBV27 and TRBJ2-2, with 7 nucleotides matching TRBD1. The germline gives CDR1 MNHEY, CDR2 SMNVEV (reference sequence). The V gene end was trimmed by 6 bases and the J gene end by 0 bases; junction bases not matched to a gene: 4. CDR3 length: 15 amino acids. The CDR3 reads CASSVGTANTGELFF. Here the CDR3 DNA reads TGTGCCAGCAGCGTCGGGACAGCGAACACCGGGGAGCTGTTTTTT.

The chain uses TRBV7-6 and TRBJ1-2; D may be TRBD1 (5 bases). CDR1 is SGHVS, CDR2 FNYEAQ, per germline. CDR3 length: 14 amino acids. V was clipped by 0 bases and J by 7 bases, with 12 bases between them. The CDR3 DNA sequence: TGTGCCAGCAGCTTAGCGACAGAATGGAGTGGCTACACCTTC. Translation: CASSLATEWSGYTF.